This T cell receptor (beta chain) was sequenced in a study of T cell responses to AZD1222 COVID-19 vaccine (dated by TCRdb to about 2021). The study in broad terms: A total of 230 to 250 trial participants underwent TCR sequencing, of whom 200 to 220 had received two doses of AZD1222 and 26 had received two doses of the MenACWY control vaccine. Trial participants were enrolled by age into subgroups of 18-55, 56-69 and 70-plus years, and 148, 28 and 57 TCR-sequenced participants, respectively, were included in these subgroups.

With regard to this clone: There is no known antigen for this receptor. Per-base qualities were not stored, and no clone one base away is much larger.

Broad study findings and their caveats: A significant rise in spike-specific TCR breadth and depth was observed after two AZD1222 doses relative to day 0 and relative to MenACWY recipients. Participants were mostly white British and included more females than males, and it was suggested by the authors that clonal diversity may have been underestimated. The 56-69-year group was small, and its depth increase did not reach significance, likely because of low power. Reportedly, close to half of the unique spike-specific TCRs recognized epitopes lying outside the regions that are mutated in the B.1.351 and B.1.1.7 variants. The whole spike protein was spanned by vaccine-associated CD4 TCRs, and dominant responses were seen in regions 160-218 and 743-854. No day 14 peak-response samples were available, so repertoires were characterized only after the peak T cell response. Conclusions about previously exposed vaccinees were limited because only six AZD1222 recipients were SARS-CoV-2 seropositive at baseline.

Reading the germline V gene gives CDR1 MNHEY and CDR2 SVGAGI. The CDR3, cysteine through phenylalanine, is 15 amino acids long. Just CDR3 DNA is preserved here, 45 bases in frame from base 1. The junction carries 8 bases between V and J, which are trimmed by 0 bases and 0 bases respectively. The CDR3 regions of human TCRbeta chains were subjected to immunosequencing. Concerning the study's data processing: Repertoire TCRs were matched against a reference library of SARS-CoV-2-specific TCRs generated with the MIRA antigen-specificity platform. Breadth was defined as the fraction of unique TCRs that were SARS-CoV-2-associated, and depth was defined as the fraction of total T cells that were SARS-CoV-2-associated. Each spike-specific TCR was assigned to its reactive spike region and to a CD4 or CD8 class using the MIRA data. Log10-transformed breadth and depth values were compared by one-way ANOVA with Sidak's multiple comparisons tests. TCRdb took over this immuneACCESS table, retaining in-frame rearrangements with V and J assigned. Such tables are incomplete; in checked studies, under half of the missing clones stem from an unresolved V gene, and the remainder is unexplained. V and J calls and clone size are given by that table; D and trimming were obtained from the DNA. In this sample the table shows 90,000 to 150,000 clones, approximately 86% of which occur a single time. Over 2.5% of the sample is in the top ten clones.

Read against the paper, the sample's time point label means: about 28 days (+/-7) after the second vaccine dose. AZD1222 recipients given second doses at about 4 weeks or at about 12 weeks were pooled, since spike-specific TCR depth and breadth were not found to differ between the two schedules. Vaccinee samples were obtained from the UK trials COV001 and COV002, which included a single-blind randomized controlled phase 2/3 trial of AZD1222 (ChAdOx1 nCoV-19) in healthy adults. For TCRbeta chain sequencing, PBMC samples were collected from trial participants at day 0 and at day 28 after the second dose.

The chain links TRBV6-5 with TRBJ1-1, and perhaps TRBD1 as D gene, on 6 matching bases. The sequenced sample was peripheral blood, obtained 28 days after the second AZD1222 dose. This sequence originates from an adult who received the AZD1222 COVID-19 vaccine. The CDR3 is CASSYSGHLNTEAFF. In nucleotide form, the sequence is TGTGCCAGCAGTTACTCGGGACACCTGAACACTGAAGCTTTCTTT.